The 13 T cell receptor beta chains in this list originate from one sample, sequenced in a study of blood T cell repertoires in COVID-19 (dated by TCRdb to the early 2020s). To prepare the library, the immunoSEQ multiplex PCR assay was applied. In TCRdb, the immuneACCESS table is reduced to in-frame sequences with V and J assigned. These tables do not hold every clone; where another copy was compared, an unresolved V gene accounts for under half, and the others remain unexplained. Here the sample has about 400,000 clones; about 86% occur a single time. The top ten hold 7.1% of the sample. Sequenced material: peripheral blood. Receptors originate from a woman aged 60-75 years with COVID-19, enrolled during active disease.

The chain has TRBV11-1 and TRBJ2-7; no firm D call. Germline assignment: CDR1 SGHAT and CDR2 FQDESV (reference sequence). The length of the CDR3 is 15 residues. V shed 2 bases and J shed 2 bases, with 13 bases lying between them. The CDR3 loop is CASSLSDPLTYEQYF. The CDR3 DNA reads as TGTGCCAGCAGCTTATCTGATCCGCTAACCTACGAGCAGTACTTC.

The J gene is TRBJ1-2, the V gene TRBV25-1; 9 positions agree with TRBD1. Unmatched junction bases numbered 6, after V lost 3 bases and J lost 4 bases. The CDR3 has 15 amino acids. Germline V gene lookup returns CDR1 MGHDK and CDR2 SYGVNS. This CDR3 reads CASSDRTGGLYGYTF. The DNA for the CDR3 is TGTGCCAGCAGTGATCGTACAGGGGGCCTCTATGGCTACACCTTC.

The chain has TRBV11-2 and TRBJ1-1, with D possibly matching TRBD1 (5 bases). CDR3 length: 11 amino acids. Germline loops: CDR1 SGHAT, CDR2 FQNNGV. The V and J ends lost 6 bases and 11 bases respectively, with 13 bases between them. This CDR3 reads CASSRDRGAFF. The CDR3 bases are TGTGCCAGCAGTCGCGACAGAGGCGCTTTCTTT.

This clone was counted at least ten times. The V and J genes are TRBV2 and TRBJ1-3; D possibly corresponds to TRBD1 (5 bases). The CDR3 is 14 residues long. Trimming removed 10 bases from V and 0 bases from J, with 13 bases in between. From germline, CDR1 is SNHLY and CDR2 FYNNEI. Here the CDR3 reads CAKTRGDSGNTIYF. CDR3 DNA: TGTGCCAAGACCCGGGGGGACTCTGGAAACACCATATATTTT.

The V call is TRBV2, the J call TRBJ1-2; the D gene is possibly TRBD1 (6 bases). This CDR3 spans 15 amino acids. V gave up 3 bases and J gave up 1 base, with 12 bases separating them. In germline, CDR1 is SNHLY, CDR2 FYNNEI. CDR3 amino acids: CASSDTGRFNYGYTF. DNA of the CDR3: TGTGCCAGCAGTGACACAGGGAGATTTAACTATGGCTACACCTTC.

The rearrangement links TRBV28 to TRBJ1-5; TRBD1 agrees at 9 bases. With 4 bases clipped from V and 6 bases from J, the junction kept 16 bases outside the gene matches. Looked up from germline, CDR1 is MDHEN and CDR2 is SYDVKM. There are 18 residues in the CDR3. The chain's CDR3 is CASSSLITGQGIGQPQHF. CDR3 in DNA: TGTGCCAGCAGTTCCCTTATTACCGGACAGGGGATCGGTCAGCCCCAGCATTTT.

This chain's CDR3 is CASSFQSSGQETQYF. As DNA, the CDR3 is TGTGCCAGCAGCTTCCAGTCTAGCGGACAAGAGACCCAGTACTTC. V and J are TRBV7-2 and TRBJ2-5, with 7 bases aligning to TRBD2. There are 15 residues in the CDR3. V lost 3 bases to trimming and J lost 2 bases; unmatched junction nucleotides: 6. Germline loops: CDR1 SGHTA, CDR2 FQGNSA. The full variable domain, with the rest looked up from reference TRBV7-2 and TRBJ2-5, is GAGVSQSPSNKVTEKGKDVELRCDPISGHTALYWYRQSLGQGLEFLIYFQGNSAPDKSGLPSDRFSAERTGGSVSTLTIQRTQQEDSAVYLCASSFQSSGQETQYFGPGTRLLVL.

V gene TRBV5-5 combines with J gene TRBJ2-5; 9 bases map to TRBD1. The trim removed 4 bases at V and 4 bases at J, leaving 8 bases unmatched. Germline V lookup: CDR1 SGHKS, CDR2 YYEKEE (reference sequence). The CDR3 extends over 15 amino acids. The CDR3 region is CASSPGGQGGETQYF. CDR3 DNA sequence: TGTGCCAGCAGCCCGGGGGGACAGGGCGGAGAGACCCAGTACTTC.

The V and J genes are TRBV7-9 and TRBJ1-1, with TRBD1 matching over 10 bases. V lost 7 bases, J lost 7 bases, and 12 bases stayed unmatched. CDR1 is SEHNR, CDR2 FQNEAQ, per germline (reference sequence). The CDR3 consists of 15 residues. The CDR3 region has the DNA TGTGCCAGCACCTTTCCGGGACAGGGGCCTCTTGAAGCTTTCTTT. Residues: CASTFPGQGPLEAFF. Combining the CDR3 with reference TRBV7-9 and TRBJ1-1 gives the whole variable domain DTGVSQNPRHKITKRGQNVTFRCDPISEHNRLYWYRQTLGQGPEFLTYFQNEAQLEKSRLLSDRFSAERPKGSFSTLEIQRTEQGDSAMYLCASTFPGQGPLEAFFGQGTRLTVV.

The chain couples TRBV9 to TRBJ2-3; 7 bases agree with TRBD1. V gave up 1 base and J gave up 0 bases; unmatched junction bases: 5. This CDR3 region has 16 residues. Germline-derived CDR1 and CDR2 are SGDLS and YYNGEE. CDR3 sequence reads: CASSVSPGGSTDTQYF. CDR3 in DNA: TGTGCCAGCAGCGTATCCCCAGGGGGTAGCACAGATACGCAGTATTTT.

The chain carries TRBV10-2 and TRBJ2-7; 8 bases match TRBD1. The trim removed 8 bases at V and 2 bases at J, leaving 2 bases unmatched. CDR3 length: 12 residues. Per the germline V gene, CDR1 is WSHSY and CDR2 is SAAADI. The CDR3 coding sequence is TGCGCCAGCGGACAGGGAGCCTACGAGCAGTACTTC. Protein product: CASGQGAYEQYF.

This clone was recorded once. This sequence joins TRBV19 and TRBJ1-5; the match to TRBD1 covers 9 bases. There are 16 residues in the CDR3. V shed 2 bases, J shed 7 bases, and the junction held 9 bases outside the gene matches. CDR1 LNHDA and CDR2 SQIVND come from the germline V gene (reference sequence). CDR3 sequence reads: CASSILTQGARQPQHF. For the CDR3, the DNA is TGTGCCAGTAGTATACTTACACAGGGGGCGCGGCAGCCCCAGCATTTT.

The CDR3 DNA reads as TGTGCCAGCTCACCACGGGCCGGAGCTTTCTTT. It encodes CASSPRAGAFF. V gene TRBV18 combines with J gene TRBJ1-1; no clear D. V was clipped by 1 base and J by 10 bases, with 7 bases between them. The CDR3 length is 11 residues. CDR1 and CDR2 (germline): KGHSH, LQKENI. Looking up the rest from reference TRBV18 and TRBJ1-1 gives the full variable domain: NAGVMQNPRHLVRRRGQEARLRCSPMKGHSHVYWYRQLPEEGLKFMVYLQKENIIDESGMPKERFSAEFPKEGPSILRIQQVVRGDSAAYFCASSPRAGAFFGQGTRLTVV.